The sample holds one count of the clone carrying this T cell receptor beta chain. What it recognizes is unknown. This CDR3 region has 17 residues. CDR1 and CDR2 from the germline V gene are SSHAT and FNYEAQ (reference sequence). The ends were cut back, 5 bases at V and 3 bases at J, with 20 bases in the middle. This sample was taken from a study of Tregs in tolerant kidney transplant recipients. General study points: Nucleotide sequences could not be compared across some patients' samples due to primer changes. The small number of patients limits these findings pending further validation. Biological reproducibility was not directly addressed in this study.

Assay used: immunoSEQ multiplex PCR; TCRdb lists only in-frame clones, some missing. The data hold tens of thousands of clones, with about 89% observed a single time. Related graft donors supplied nonmyeloablative bone marrow transplants, and mixed chimerism was transient. Unstimulated Tregs (CD4+CD25+CD127-) and CD4+CD25- non-Tregs were sorted from PBMCs. The source is a human patient who received a combined kidney and bone marrow transplant. Some T cells here may be from the graft donor. This chain connects TRBV7-7 to TRBJ2-1; the D gene is possibly TRBD1 (5 bases). The source material was CD8+ T cells from blood (PBMCs), sampled 24 months after the transplant. CDR3 in amino acids: CASSKWVVDTHYNEQFF. The DNA of the CDR3 is TGTGCCAGCAGCAAATGGGTAGTGGACACTCACTACAATGAGCAGTTCTTC. The full variable domain, with the rest looked up from reference TRBV7-7 and TRBJ2-1, is GAGVSQSPRYKVTKRGQDVTLRCDPISSHATLYWYQQALGQGPEFLTYFNYEAQPDKSGLPSDRFSAERPEGSISTLTIQRTEQRDSAMYRCASSKWVVDTHYNEQFFGPGTRLTVL.